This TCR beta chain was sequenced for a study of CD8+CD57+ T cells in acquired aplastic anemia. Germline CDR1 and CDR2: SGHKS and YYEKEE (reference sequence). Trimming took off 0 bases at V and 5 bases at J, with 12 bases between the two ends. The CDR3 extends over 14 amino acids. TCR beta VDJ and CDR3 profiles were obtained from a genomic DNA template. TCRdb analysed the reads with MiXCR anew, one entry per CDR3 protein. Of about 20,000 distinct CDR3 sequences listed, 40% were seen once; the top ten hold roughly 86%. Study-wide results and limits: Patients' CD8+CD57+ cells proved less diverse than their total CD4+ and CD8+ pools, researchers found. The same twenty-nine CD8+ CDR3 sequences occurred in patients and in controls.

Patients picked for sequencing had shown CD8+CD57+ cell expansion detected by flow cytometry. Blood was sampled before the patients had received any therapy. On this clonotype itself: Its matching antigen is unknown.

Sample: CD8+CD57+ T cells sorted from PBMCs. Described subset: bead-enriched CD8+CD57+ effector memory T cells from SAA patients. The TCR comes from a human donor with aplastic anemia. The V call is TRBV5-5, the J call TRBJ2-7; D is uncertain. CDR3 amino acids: CASSLGGILNEQYF. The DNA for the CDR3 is TGTGCCAGCAGCTTGGGCGGTATTCTAAACGAGCAGTACTTC.